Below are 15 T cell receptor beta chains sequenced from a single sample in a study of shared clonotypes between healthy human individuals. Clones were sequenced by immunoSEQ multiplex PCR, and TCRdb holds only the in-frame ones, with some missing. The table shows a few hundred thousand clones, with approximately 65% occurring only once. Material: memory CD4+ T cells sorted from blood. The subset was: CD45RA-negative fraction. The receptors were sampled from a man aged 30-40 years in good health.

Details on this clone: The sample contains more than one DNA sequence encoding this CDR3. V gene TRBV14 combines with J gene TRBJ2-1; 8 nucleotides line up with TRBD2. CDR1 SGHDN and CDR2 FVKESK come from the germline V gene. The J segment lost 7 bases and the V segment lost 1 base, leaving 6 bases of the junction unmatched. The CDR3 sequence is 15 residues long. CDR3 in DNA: TGTGCCAGCAGCCAAGGAGGACTAGCTGGGAATGAGCAGTTCTTC. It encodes CASSQGGLAGNEQFF.

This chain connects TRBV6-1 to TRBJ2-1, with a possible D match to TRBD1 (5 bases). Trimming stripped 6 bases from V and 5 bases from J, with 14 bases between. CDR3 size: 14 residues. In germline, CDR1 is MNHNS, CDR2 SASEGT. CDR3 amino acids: CASRGPRVDNEQFF. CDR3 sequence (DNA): TGTGCCAGCAGAGGACCCAGGGTCGACAATGAGCAGTTCTTC.

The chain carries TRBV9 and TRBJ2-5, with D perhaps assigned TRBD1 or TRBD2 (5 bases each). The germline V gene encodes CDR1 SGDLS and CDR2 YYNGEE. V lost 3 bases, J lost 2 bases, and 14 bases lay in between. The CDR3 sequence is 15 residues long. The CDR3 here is CASSGRDPGQETQYF. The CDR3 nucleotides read TGTGCCAGCAGCGGCCGGGACCCGGGACAAGAGACCCAGTACTTC.

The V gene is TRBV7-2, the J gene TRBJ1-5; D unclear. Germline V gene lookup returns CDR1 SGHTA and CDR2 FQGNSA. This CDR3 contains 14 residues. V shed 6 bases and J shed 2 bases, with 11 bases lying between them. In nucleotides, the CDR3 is TGTGCCAGCAGGCCGTTGTCCGGCAATCAGCCCCAGCATTTT. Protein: CASRPLSGNQPQHF.

In DNA, the CDR3 is TGTGCCAGCAGCCGAAGCTCGTCTCTGACAAATGAAAAACTGTTTTTT. Translation gives CASSRSSSLTNEKLFF. The V gene is TRBV16, the J gene TRBJ1-4; D uncertain. Germline V lookup: CDR1 KGHSY, CDR2 FQNENV. V was clipped by 4 bases and J by 5 bases, with 17 bases between them. The CDR3 has 16 amino acids.

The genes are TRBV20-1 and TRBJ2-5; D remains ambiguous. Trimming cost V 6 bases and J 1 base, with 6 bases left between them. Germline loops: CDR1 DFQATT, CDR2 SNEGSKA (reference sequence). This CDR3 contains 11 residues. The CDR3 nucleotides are TGCAGTGCGATGCTCCAAGAGACCCAGTACTTC. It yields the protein CSAMLQETQYF.

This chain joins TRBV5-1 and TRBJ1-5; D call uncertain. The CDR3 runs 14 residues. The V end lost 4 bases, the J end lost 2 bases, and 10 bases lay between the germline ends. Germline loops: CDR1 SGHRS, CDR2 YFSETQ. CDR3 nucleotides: TGCGCCAGCAGCCTGGGTGCTGGCAATCAGCCCCAGCATTTT. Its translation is CASSLGAGNQPQHF.

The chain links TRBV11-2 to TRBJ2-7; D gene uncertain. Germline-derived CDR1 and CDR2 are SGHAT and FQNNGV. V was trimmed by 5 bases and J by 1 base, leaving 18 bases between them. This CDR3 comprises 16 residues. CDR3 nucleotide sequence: TGTGCCAGCAGCCCCCTAAGAGGCAGAGGATCCTACGAGCAGTACTTC. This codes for CASSPLRGRGSYEQYF.

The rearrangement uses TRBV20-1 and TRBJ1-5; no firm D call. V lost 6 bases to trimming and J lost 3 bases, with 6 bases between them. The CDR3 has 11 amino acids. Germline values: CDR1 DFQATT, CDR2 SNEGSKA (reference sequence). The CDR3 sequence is CSASNNQPQHF. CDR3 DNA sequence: TGCAGTGCCAGCAACAATCAGCCCCAGCATTTT.

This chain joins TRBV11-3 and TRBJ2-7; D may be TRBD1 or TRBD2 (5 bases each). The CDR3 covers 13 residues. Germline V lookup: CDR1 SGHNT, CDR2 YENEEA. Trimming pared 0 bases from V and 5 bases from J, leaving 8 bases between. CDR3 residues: CASSLDWGNEQYF. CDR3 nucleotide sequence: TGTGCCAGCAGCTTAGATTGGGGGAACGAGCAGTACTTC.

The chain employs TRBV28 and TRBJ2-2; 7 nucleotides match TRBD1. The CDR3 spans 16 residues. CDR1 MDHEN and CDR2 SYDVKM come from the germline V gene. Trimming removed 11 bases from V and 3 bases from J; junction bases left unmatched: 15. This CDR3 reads CAADLDRVVDTGELFF. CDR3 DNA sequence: TGTGCCGCAGACCTCGACAGGGTGGTTGACACCGGGGAGCTGTTTTTT.

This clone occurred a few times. In DNA form, the CDR3 reads TGTGCCAGCAGTGAAGCGTCAGCAGGCGCCGGTACGCAGTATTTT. Its translation is CASSEASAGAGTQYF. The chain joins TRBV2 to TRBJ2-3; D call uncertain. Trimming pared 0 bases from V and 8 bases from J, leaving 15 bases between. CDR1 is SNHLY and CDR2 is FYNNEI in the germline V gene. The CDR3 is 15 residues long.

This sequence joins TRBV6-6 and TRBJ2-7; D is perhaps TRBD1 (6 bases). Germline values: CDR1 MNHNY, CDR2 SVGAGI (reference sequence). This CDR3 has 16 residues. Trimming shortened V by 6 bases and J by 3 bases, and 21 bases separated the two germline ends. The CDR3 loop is CASSKARDILRYEQYF. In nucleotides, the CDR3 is TGTGCCAGCAGCAAGGCCCGGGACATCTTACGCTACGAGCAGTACTTC.

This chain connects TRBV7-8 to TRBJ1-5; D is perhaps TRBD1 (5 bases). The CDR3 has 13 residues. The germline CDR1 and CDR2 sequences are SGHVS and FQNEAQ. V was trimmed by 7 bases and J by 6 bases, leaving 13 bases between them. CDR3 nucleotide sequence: TGTGCCAGCAAGCAGGGAGAGGTTCAGCCCCAGCATTTT. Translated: CASKQGEVQPQHF.

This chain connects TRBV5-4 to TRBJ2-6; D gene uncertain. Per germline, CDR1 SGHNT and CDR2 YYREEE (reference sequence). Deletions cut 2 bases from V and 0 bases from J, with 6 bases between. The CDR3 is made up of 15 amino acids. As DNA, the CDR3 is TGTGCCAGCAGCTTAGCACACTCTGGGGCCAACGTCCTGACTTTC. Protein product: CASSLAHSGANVLTF. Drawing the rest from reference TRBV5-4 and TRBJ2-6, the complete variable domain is ETGVTQSPTHLIKTRGQQVTLRCSSQSGHNTVSWYQQALGQGPQFIFQYYREEENGRGNFPPRFSGLQFPNYSSELNVNALELDDSALYLCASSLAHSGANVLTFGAGSRLTVL.